This TCR beta chain was sequenced for a study of T-cell reconstitution after alpha-beta-depleted transplantation in children. The CDR3 runs 16 residues. Preparing the TCRbeta library involved the use of unique molecular identifiers. TCRdb fed the PCR reads into MiXCR, producing one record per CDR3 protein. Of some 80,000 distinct CDR3 sequences listed, 15% to 20% were seen once; the top ten hold 40% to 65%. A few counts support this clonotype. This receptor was obtained from a male patient under 10 years old who had a stem cell transplant for acute lymphoblastic leukemia, so the T cells may come from the graft donor. The V and J genes are TRBV21-1 and TRBJ2-1; the D segment call TRBD2 is taken from the table without a DNA check. TRBV21-1 is a listed pseudogene. The specimen was PBMCs, mostly from graft donor cells, collected 360 days after TCRalphabeta/CD19-depleted stem cell transplant. Here the CDR3 reads CASSKARASGSNEQFF. The CDR3 DNA reads as TGTGCCAGCAGCAAAGCGCGGGCTAGCGGGAGTAATGAGCAGTTCTTC.